A single T cell receptor beta chain is shown here with its context. The sample originates from a study of blood T cells in healthy people across ages. A second about 7 to 12 cycle PCR used barcoded and J-beta primers. TCRdb reanalysed the 5' RACE reads using MiXCR and keeps one entry per CDR3 protein. The sample lists roughly 1,000,000 distinct CDR3 sequences; 20% to 25% were seen once. The germline V and J ends were trimmed by 1 base and 14 bases, with 18 bases remaining between them. The CDR3 runs to 14 residues. Germline loops: CDR1 SGHTA, CDR2 FQGNSA. These data are also associated with another study on T cells of mothers and their children.

The TCR sequence derives from a girl aged 2 to 9 in good health. The rearrangement uses TRBV7-2 and TRBJ2-1; D might be TRBD1 (6 bases). The sequenced material came from blood. The CDR3 bases are TGTGCCAGCAGCTTAGTAAGGGGTCCAGGGGAAAAGTTCTTC. Its translation: CASSLVRGPGEKFF.